A single sample is the source of the 14 T cell receptor beta chains below, sequenced in a study of blood T cell repertoires in COVID-19. Sequencing used immunoSEQ multiplex PCR; TCRdb keeps in-frame clones, though not all of them. The data show fewer than 110,000 clones, about 89% seen once. Sequenced sample: peripheral blood. Every receptor here comes from a woman aged 25 to 45 with acute or convalescent COVID-19.

The chain recombines TRBV5-1 with TRBJ2-1; 9 bases are shared with TRBD2. The trim removed 3 bases at V and 10 bases at J, leaving 11 bases unmatched. The CDR3 runs 15 residues. Germline V CDR1 and CDR2: SGHRS, YFSETQ. CDR3 DNA: TGCGCCAGCAGCTCGCAGGGACTAGCAACGAGGGAGCAGTTCTTC. It encodes CASSSQGLATREQFF.

The V and J genes are TRBV12-3 or TRBV12-4 and TRBJ1-2, with D possibly matching TRBD1 (5 bases). Trimming stripped 7 bases from V and 3 bases from J, with 12 bases between. CDR3 length: 13 residues. The CDR3 coding sequence is TGTGCCAGCAAGCCAGACAGCTACTATGGCTACACCTTC. It encodes CASKPDSYYGYTF.

This chain uses TRBV11-2 with TRBJ1-5, with D perhaps matching TRBD1 (5 bases). The CDR3 runs to 14 residues. Trimming left V 1 base short and J 7 bases short, with 11 bases between. The germline V gene encodes CDR1 SGHAT and CDR2 FQNNGV. The CDR3: CASSLGGAGQPQHF. DNA for the CDR3: TGTGCCAGCAGCTTAGGCGGGGCAGGGCAGCCCCAGCATTTT. Full variable domain (remainder filled in from reference TRBV11-2 and TRBJ1-5): EAGVAQSPRYKIIEKRQSVAFWCNPISGHATLYWYQQILGQGPKLLIQFQNNGVVDDSQLPKDRFSAERLKGVDSTLKIQPAKLEDSAVYLCASSLGGAGQPQHFGDGTRLSIL.

This clone has just a few counts. V is TRBV11-3 and J is TRBJ2-7; TRBD1 agrees at 8 bases. Germline V gene lookup returns CDR1 SGHNT and CDR2 YENEEA. The J segment lost 2 bases and the V segment lost 0 bases, leaving 3 bases of the junction unmatched. The CDR3 has 15 residues. The CDR3 DNA sequence: TGTGCCAGCAGCTTAGACCCGGGACAGGCCTACGAGCAGTACTTC. Its protein is CASSLDPGQAYEQYF.

The chain combines TRBV5-8 with TRBJ2-3, with D maybe TRBD2 (5 bases). CDR1 is SGHTS and CDR2 is YDEGEE in the germline V gene. The CDR3 totals 15 residues. Trimming shortened V by 0 bases and J by 4 bases, and 12 bases separated the two germline ends. CDR3 nucleotide sequence: TGTGCCAGCAGCTTGGCCCCTTCGAGGGCAGATACGCAGTATTTT. Encoded protein: CASSLAPSRADTQYF.

This clone was found a few times. This sequence joins TRBV7-9 and TRBJ1-6, with D perhaps TRBD1 (5 bases). V dropped 0 bases and J dropped 8 bases, with 11 bases sitting between them. The germline V gene encodes CDR1 SEHNR and CDR2 FQNEAQ (reference sequence). The CDR3 totals 15 residues. The CDR3 DNA reads as TGTGCCAGCAGCTTAGCCGGTGGGGCGGATTCACCCCTCCACTTT. It yields the protein CASSLAGGADSPLHF.

The chain carries TRBV30 and TRBJ2-7; the D is unclear. Trimming cost V 2 bases and J 3 bases, with 8 bases left between them. The CDR3 loop spans 12 amino acids. Germline V gene data show CDR1 as GTSNPN and CDR2 as SVGIG (reference sequence). CDR3 in amino acids: CAWSLENYEQYF. In nucleotides, the CDR3 is TGTGCCTGGAGTCTGGAGAACTACGAGCAGTACTTC.

The rearrangement links TRBV6-2 or TRBV6-3 to TRBJ1-2, with no clear D. Trimming cost V 2 bases and J 7 bases, with 11 bases left between them. The CDR3 spans 13 residues. Germline lookup yields CDR1 MNHEY and CDR2 SVGEGT. CDR3 region: CASSYRGLGGYTF. CDR3 nucleotide sequence: TGTGCCAGCAGTTACCGGGGTCTGGGTGGCTACACCTTC.

The chain combines TRBV6-6 with TRBJ1-5, with a weak D call TRBD1 (6 bases). Germline CDR1 reads MNHNY; CDR2 reads SVGAGI (reference sequence). This CDR3 has 17 amino acids. Trimming pared 5 bases from V and 5 bases from J, leaving 22 bases between. The CDR3 spells CASSQIGGAKSDQPQHF. The CDR3 region has the DNA TGTGCCAGCAGTCAGATTGGGGGGGCTAAGAGCGATCAGCCCCAGCATTTT.

This clone turned up a few times. The V and J genes are TRBV24-1 and TRBJ1-2; a weak D match, TRBD1 (6 bases). This CDR3 is 13 amino acids long. V dropped 3 bases and J dropped 8 bases, with 12 bases sitting between them. Per the germline V gene, CDR1 is KGHDR and CDR2 is SFDVKD. The CDR3 DNA reads TGTGCCACCAGTGATACAGGGAATGTGGGCTACACCTTC. It encodes CATSDTGNVGYTF.

V is TRBV9 and J is TRBJ2-2, with 7 bases fitting TRBD1. The CDR3 extends over 15 amino acids. V gave up 5 bases and J gave up 3 bases; unmatched junction bases: 7. CDR1 SGDLS and CDR2 YYNGEE come from the germline V gene. This chain's CDR3 is CASRGQAPDTGELFF. Written as DNA, the CDR3 is TGTGCCAGCAGAGGACAGGCCCCCGACACCGGGGAGCTGTTTTTT.

The rearrangement joins TRBV7-2 to TRBJ1-5; D unclear. V was shortened by 2 bases and J by 7 bases, with 12 bases between the two germline ends. The CDR3 sequence is 14 residues long. CDR1 and CDR2 from the germline V gene are SGHTA and FQGNSA. In DNA form, the CDR3 reads TGTGCCAGCAGCTTACAGGCGGGCGAGCAGCCCCAGCATTTT. It specifies CASSLQAGEQPQHF.

This clone has more than one count but fewer than ten. The rearrangement joins TRBV18 to TRBJ2-3; TRBD1 matches 9 bases. The ends lost 4 bases at V and 3 bases at J; junction bases unmatched: 5. The CDR3 sequence is 15 residues long. Germline values: CDR1 KGHSH, CDR2 LQKENI. The CDR3 sequence is CASSRDRAGTDTQYF. The CDR3 DNA reads TGTGCCAGCTCACGGGACAGGGCAGGGACAGATACGCAGTATTTT.

This clone was counted between two and nine times. The chain employs TRBV7-9 and TRBJ2-7; D possibly corresponds to TRBD1 (5 bases). CDR1 SEHNR and CDR2 FQNEAQ come from the germline V gene (reference sequence). Trimming shortened V by 5 bases and J by 1 base, and 12 bases separated the two germline ends. The CDR3 has 14 amino acids. The CDR3 coding sequence is TGTGCCAGCAGCCCCAGGGTGGGATCCTACGAGCAGTACTTC. Its translation: CASSPRVGSYEQYF.